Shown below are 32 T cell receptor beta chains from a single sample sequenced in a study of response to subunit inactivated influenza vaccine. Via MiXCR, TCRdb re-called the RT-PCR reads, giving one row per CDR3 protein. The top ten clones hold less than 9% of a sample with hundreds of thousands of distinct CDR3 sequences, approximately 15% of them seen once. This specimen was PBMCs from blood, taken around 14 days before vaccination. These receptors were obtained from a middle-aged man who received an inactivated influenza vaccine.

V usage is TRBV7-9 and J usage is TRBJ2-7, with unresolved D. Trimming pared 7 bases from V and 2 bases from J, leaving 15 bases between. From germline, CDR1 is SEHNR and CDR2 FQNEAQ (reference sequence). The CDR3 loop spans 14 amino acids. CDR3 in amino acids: CASTYNAAAYEQYF. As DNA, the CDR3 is TGTGCCAGCACCTACAATGCAGCAGCCTACGAGCAGTACTTC.

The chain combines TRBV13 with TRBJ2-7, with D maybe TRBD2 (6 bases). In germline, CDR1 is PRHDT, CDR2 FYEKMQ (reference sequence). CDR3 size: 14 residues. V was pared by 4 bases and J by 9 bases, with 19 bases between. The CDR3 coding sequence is TGTGCCAGCAGCTCGACTTTGCGGGAAGATGTGCAGTACTTC. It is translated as CASSSTLREDVQYF. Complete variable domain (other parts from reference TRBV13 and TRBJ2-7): AAGVIQSPRHLIKEKRETATLKCYPIPRHDTVYWYQQGPGQDPQFLISFYEKMQSDKGSIPDRFSAQQFSDYHSELNMSSLELGDSALYFCASSSTLREDVQYFGPGTRLTVT.

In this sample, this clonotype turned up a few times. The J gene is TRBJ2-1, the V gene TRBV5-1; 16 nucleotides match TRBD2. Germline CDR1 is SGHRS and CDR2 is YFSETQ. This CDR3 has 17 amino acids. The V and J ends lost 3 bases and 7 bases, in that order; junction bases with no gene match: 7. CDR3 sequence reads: CASSSGTSGRGVNEQFF. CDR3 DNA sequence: TGCGCCAGCAGCTCCGGGACTAGCGGGAGGGGGGTTAATGAGCAGTTCTTC.

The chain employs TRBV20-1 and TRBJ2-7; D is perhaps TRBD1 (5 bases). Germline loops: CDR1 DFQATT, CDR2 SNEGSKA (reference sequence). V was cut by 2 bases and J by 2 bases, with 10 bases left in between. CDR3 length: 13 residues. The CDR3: CSARNTGTYEQYF. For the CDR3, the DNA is TGCAGTGCTAGAAATACAGGTACCTACGAGCAGTACTTC.

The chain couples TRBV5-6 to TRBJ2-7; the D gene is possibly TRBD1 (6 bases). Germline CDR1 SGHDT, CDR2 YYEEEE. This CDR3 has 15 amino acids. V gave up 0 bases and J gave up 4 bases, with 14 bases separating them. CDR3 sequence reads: CASSLALTGSYEQYF. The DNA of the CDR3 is TGTGCCAGCAGCTTGGCCCTGACAGGCTCGTACGAGCAGTACTTC.

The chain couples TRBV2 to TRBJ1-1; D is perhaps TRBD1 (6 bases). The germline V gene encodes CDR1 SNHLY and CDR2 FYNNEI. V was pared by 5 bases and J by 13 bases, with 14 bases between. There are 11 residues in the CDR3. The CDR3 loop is CASSRTDRLFF. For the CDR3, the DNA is TGTGCCAGCAGTCGGACAGATAGGCTTTTCTTT.

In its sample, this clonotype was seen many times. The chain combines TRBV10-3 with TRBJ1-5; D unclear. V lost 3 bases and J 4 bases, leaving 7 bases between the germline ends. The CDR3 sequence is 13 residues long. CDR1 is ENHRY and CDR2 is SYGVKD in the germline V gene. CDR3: CAISDSGNQPQHF. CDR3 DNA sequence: TGTGCCATCAGTGATTCCGGGAATCAGCCCCAGCATTTT.

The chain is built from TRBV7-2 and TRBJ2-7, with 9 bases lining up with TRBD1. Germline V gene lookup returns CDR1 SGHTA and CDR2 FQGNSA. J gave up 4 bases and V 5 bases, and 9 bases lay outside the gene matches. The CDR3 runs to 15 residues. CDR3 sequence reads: CASSLRRDRVYEQYF. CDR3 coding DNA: TGTGCCAGCAGCCTACGGAGGGACAGGGTATACGAGCAGTACTTC. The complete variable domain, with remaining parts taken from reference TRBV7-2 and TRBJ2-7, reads GAGVSQSPSNKVTEKGKDVELRCDPISGHTALYWYRQSLGQGLEFLIYFQGNSAPDKSGLPSDRFSAERTGGSVSTLTIQRTQQEDSAVYLCASSLRRDRVYEQYFGPGTRLTVT.

CDR3 sequence (DNA): TGCAGCGTTGAAGCGGGGGGGGAGGCAGATACGCAGTATTTT. The encoded protein is CSVEAGGEADTQYF. The chain combines TRBV29-1 with TRBJ2-3; 8 bases are a match to TRBD2. Germline V lookup: CDR1 SQVTM, CDR2 ANQGSEA. This CDR3 contains 14 residues. V dropped 1 base and J dropped 4; count of bases not matched to a gene: 4.

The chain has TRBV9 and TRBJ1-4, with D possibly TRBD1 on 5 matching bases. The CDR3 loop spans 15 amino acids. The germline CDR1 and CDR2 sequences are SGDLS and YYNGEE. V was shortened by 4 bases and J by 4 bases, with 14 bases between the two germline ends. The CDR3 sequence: CASSSQWGFNEKLFF. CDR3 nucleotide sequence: TGTGCCAGCAGCTCCCAGTGGGGGTTTAATGAAAAACTGTTTTTT.

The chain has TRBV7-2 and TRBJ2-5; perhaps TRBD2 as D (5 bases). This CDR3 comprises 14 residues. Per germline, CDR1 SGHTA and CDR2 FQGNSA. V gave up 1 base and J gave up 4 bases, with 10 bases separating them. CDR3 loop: CASSLGPEVETQYF. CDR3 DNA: TGTGCCAGCAGCTTAGGTCCGGAGGTAGAGACCCAGTACTTC.

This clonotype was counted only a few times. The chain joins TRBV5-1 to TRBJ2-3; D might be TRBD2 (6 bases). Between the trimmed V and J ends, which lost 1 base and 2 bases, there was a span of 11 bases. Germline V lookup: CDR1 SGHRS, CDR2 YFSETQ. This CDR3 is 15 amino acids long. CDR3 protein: CASSLSRGDTDTQYF. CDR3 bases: TGCGCCAGCAGCTTGTCGCGCGGGGACACAGATACGCAGTATTTT.

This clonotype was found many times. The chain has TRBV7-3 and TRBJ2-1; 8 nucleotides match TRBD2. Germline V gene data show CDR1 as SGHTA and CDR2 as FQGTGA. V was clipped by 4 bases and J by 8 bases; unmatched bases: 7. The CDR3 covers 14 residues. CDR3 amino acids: CASSWSGSGDEQFF. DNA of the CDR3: TGTGCCAGCAGCTGGAGCGGGAGTGGCGATGAGCAGTTCTTC.

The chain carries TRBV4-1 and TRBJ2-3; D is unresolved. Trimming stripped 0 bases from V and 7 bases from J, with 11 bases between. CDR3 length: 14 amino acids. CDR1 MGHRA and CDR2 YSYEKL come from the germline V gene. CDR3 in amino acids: CASSQDSRTNTQYF. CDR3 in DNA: TGCGCCAGCAGCCAAGATTCCCGGACCAATACGCAGTATTTT.

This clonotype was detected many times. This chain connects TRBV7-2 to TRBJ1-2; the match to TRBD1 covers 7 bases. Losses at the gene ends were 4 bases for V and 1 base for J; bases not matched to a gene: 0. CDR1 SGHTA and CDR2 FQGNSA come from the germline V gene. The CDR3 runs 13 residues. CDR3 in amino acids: CASSWDSNYGYTF. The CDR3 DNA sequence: TGTGCCAGCAGCTGGGACAGTAACTATGGCTACACCTTC.

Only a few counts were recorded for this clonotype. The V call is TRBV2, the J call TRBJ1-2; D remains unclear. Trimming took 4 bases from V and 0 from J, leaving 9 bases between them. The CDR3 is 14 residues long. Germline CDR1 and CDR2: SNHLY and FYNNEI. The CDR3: CASSGAHTNYGYTF. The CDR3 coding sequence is TGTGCCAGCAGTGGGGCACACACTAACTATGGCTACACCTTC. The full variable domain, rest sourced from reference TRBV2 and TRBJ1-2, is EPEVTQTPSHQVTQMGQEVILRCVPISNHLYFYWYRQILGQKVEFLVSFYNNEISEKSEIFDDQFSVERPDGSNFTLKIRSTKLEDSAMYFCASSGAHTNYGYTFGSGTRLTVV.

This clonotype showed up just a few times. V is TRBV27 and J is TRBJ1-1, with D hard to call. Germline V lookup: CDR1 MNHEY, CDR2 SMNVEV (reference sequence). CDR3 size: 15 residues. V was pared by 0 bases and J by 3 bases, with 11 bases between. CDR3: CASSLSYLGHTEAFF. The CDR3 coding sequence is TGTGCCAGCAGTTTATCGTACTTGGGTCACACTGAAGCTTTCTTT.

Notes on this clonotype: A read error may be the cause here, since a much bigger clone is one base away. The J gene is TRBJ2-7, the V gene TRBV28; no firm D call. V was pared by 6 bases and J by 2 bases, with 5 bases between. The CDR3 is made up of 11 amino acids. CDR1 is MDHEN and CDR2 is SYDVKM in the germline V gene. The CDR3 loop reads CASSRPYEQYF. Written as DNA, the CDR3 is TGTGCCAGCAGCAGGCCCTACGAGCAGTACTTC.

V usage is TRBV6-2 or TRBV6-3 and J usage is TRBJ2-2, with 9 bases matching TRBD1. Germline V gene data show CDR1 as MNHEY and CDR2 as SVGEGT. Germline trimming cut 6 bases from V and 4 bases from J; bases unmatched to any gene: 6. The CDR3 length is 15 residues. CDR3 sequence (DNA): TGTGCCAGCAGACAAACAGGGGGCCTCACCGGGGAGCTGTTTTTT. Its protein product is CASRQTGGLTGELFF.

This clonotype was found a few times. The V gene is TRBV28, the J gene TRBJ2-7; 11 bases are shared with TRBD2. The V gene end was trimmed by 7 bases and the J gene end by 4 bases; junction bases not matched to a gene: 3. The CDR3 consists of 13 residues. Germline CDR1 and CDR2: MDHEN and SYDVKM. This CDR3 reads CASNLAGGYEQYF. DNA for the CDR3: TGTGCCAGCAACCTAGCGGGAGGTTACGAGCAGTACTTC.

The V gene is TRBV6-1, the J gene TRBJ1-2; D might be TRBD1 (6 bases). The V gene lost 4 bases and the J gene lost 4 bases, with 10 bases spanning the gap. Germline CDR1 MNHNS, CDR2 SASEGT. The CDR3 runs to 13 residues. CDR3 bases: TGTGCCAGCAGTGGGGACATAACCTATGGCTACACCTTC. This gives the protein CASSGDITYGYTF.

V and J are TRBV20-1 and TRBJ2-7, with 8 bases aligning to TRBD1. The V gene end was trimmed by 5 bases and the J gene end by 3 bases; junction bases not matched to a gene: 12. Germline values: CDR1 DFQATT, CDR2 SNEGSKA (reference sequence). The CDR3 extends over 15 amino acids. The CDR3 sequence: CSALPRQGRYYEQYF. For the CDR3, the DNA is TGCAGTGCTTTACCTCGACAGGGGCGCTACTACGAGCAGTACTTC.

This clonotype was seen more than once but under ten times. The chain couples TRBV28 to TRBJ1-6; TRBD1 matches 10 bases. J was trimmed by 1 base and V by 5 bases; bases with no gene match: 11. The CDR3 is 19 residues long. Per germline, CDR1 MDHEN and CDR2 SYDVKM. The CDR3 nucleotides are TGTGCCAGCAGTCCCCTGACAGGGGGCGCGGGGTCCTATAATTCACCCCTCCACTTT. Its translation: CASSPLTGGAGSYNSPLHF.

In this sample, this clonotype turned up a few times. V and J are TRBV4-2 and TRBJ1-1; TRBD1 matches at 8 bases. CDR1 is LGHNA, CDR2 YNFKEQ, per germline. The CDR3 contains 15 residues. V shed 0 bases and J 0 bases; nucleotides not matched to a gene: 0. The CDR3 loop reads CASSQETGVNTEAFF. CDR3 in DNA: TGTGCCAGCAGCCAAGAGACAGGGGTGAACACTGAAGCTTTCTTT.

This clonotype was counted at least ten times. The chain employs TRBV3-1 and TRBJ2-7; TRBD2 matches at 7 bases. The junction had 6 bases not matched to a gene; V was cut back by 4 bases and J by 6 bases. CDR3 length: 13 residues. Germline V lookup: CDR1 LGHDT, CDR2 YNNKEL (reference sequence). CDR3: CASSRTPGGEQYF. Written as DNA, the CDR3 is TGTGCCAGCAGCCGAACTCCGGGGGGCGAGCAGTACTTC.

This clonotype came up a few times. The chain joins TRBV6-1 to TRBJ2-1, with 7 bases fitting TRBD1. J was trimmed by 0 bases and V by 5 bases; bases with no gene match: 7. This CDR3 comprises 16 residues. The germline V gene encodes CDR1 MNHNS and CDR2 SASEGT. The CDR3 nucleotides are TGTGCCAGCAGTATGAACAGGGGACGCTCCTACAATGAGCAGTTCTTC. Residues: CASSMNRGRSYNEQFF.

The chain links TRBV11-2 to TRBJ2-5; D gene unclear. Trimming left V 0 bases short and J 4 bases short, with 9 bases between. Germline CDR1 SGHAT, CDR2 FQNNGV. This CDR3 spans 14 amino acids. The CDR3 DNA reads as TGTGCCAGCAGCTTAGACTGGTTGGGAGAGACCCAGTACTTC. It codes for CASSLDWLGETQYF.

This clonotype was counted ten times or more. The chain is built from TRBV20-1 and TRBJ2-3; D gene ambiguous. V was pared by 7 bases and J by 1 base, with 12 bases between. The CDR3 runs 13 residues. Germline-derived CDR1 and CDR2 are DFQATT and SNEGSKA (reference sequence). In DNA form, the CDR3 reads TGCAGTGAAGGGCCGGTTGGCACAGATACGCAGTATTTT. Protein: CSEGPVGTDTQYF.

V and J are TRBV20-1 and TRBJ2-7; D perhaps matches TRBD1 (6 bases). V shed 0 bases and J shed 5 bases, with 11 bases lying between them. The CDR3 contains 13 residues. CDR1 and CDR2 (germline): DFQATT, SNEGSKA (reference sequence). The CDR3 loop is CSAREYRDDEQYF. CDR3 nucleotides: TGCAGTGCTAGAGAGTACAGGGACGACGAGCAGTACTTC.

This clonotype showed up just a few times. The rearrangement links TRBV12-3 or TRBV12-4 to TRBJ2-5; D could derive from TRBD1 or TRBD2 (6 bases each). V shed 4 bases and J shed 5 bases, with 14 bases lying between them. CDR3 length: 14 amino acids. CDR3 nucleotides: TGTGCCAGCAGTTCCAGGAGGGGGGAGGAGACCCAGTACTTC. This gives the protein CASSSRRGEETQYF.

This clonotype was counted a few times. The CDR3 protein is CASSTDGGGYNEQFF. The DNA for the CDR3 is TGTGCCAGCAGTACGGACGGAGGGGGCTACAATGAGCAGTTCTTC. This chain connects TRBV6-1 to TRBJ2-1; either TRBD1 or TRBD2 may supply D (6 bases each). With 5 bases removed from V and 3 bases from J, the gap between germline ends came to 14 bases. The CDR3 length is 15 residues. Germline lookup yields CDR1 MNHNS and CDR2 SASEGT.

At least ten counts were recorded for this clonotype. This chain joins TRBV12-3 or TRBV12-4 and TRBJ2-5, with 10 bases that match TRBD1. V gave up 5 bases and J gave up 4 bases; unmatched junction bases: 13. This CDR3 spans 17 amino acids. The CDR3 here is CASSPNSGQGRGETQYF. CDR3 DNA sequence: TGTGCCAGCAGTCCGAACTCGGGACAGGGGCGCGGAGAGACCCAGTACTTC.